The sequence of this T cell receptor beta chain was determined in a study of beta chain features in type 1 diabetes. General observations from the study: Researchers caution that PCR might favor shorter templates, equally among patients and controls.

CDR3 length: 17 residues. CDR1 SGHVS and CDR2 FQNEAQ come from the germline V gene. Trimming took 1 base from V and 0 from J; bases not matched to a gene: 5. Expressed TCRB transcripts were sequenced because the isolated RNA had all been reverse transcribed beforehand. An average of about 3.6 million reads was obtained for naive, central memory and regulatory T cell samples. Repertoires were generated with immunoSEQ multiplex PCR, while TCRdb's copy carries only in-frame clones and drops some. In the table there are 300,000 to 350,000 clones, under 8.5% of which are singletons. Researchers reported sorting CD4+ naive, central memory, regulatory and stem cell-like memory cells via CD45RO/CCR7/CD25/CD127/CD95/CD27. Sorted populations were all over 98% pure. Many counts were recorded for this clone. Its specificity is unknown.

The receptor comes from a woman aged 18-35 years in good health. The sequencing sample was made of central memory CD4+ T cells from blood. The chain couples TRBV7-8 to TRBJ1-4, with 7 bases fitting TRBD1. The DNA for the CDR3 is TGTGCCAGCAGCTTAGGACAGGGTCCCTCAACTAATGAAAAACTGTTTTTT. Protein: CASSLGQGPSTNEKLFF.